The 17 T cell receptor beta chains given below trace back to one sample, sequenced in a study of blood T cell repertoires in COVID-19. The assay was immunoSEQ multiplex PCR, and TCRdb's table has in-frame clones only and misses some. The repertoire includes some 320,000 clones, about 87% of them detected once, and 7.8% sits in the top ten. The sample consisted of peripheral blood. These receptor sequences come from a woman in her fifties or sixties who had recovered from COVID-19.

This chain's CDR3 is CASRRQGDVNQPQHF. The CDR3 region has the DNA TGTGCCAGCAGACGACAGGGGGATGTCAATCAGCCCCAGCATTTT. The gene calls are TRBV6-5 and TRBJ1-5; 9 nucleotides agree with TRBD1. The CDR3 runs 15 residues. The germline V gene encodes CDR1 MNHEY and CDR2 SVGAGI. Trimming took 6 bases from V and 3 from J; bases not matched to a gene: 6.

The chain couples TRBV7-2 to TRBJ2-1, with 10 bases aligning to TRBD1. Looked up from germline, CDR1 is SGHTA and CDR2 is FQGNSA. Trimming took 3 bases from V and 6 from J; bases not matched to a gene: 5. The CDR3 loop spans 15 amino acids. The CDR3 DNA reads as TGTGCCAGCAGCTTCATGACAGGGGGCTCCAATGAGCAGTTCTTC. Its protein is CASSFMTGGSNEQFF. Drawing the rest from reference TRBV7-2 and TRBJ2-1, the complete variable domain is GAGVSQSPSNKVTEKGKDVELRCDPISGHTALYWYRQSLGQGLEFLIYFQGNSAPDKSGLPSDRFSAERTGGSVSTLTIQRTQQEDSAVYLCASSFMTGGSNEQFFGPGTRLTVL.

The chain is built from TRBV11-2 and TRBJ1-4; perhaps TRBD1 as D (5 bases). Deletions cut 1 base from V and 5 bases from J, with 11 bases between. This CDR3 has 15 amino acids. Germline V gene lookup returns CDR1 SGHAT and CDR2 FQNNGV. CDR3 DNA sequence: TGTGCCAGCAGCTTAGTTCAGGGCCCCAATGAAAAACTGTTTTTT. It yields the protein CASSLVQGPNEKLFF.

This clone was found a few times. The J gene is TRBJ2-7, the V gene TRBV23-1; no reliable D call. TRBV23-1 is classed as an ORF, of uncertain function. The V end lost 7 bases, the J end lost 3 bases, and 10 bases lay between the germline ends. This CDR3 comprises 12 residues. CDR3 DNA: TGCGCCAGCACGGGTTTCGACTACGAGCAGTACTTC. Amino acids: CASTGFDYEQYF.

The chain combines TRBV6-5 with TRBJ1-2; D call uncertain. Per germline, CDR1 MNHEY and CDR2 SVGAGI. The CDR3 has 11 residues. The V gene lost 8 bases and the J gene lost 7 bases, with 11 bases spanning the gap. The CDR3 DNA reads as TGTGCCAGCGGGCCAAGGTCTGGCTACACCTTC. It yields the protein CASGPRSGYTF.

This chain connects TRBV30 to TRBJ2-2, with D possibly TRBD1 on 5 matching bases. Germline V gives CDR1 GTSNPN, CDR2 SVGIG (reference sequence). The V end was cut by 5 bases, the J end by 1 base, with 8 bases between. CDR3 length: 13 residues. The chain's CDR3 is CAWGTGNTGELFF. CDR3 sequence (DNA): TGTGCCTGGGGAACAGGGAACACCGGGGAGCTGTTTTTT.

The chain employs TRBV28 and TRBJ1-2; D gene unclear. In germline, CDR1 is MDHEN, CDR2 SYDVKM. Trimming pared 6 bases from V and 2 bases from J, leaving 16 bases between. The CDR3 totals 15 residues. CDR3 coding DNA: TGTGCCAGCAGAATATACGGGGTCGGAAACTATGGCTACACCTTC. It translates to CASRIYGVGNYGYTF.

The chain is built from TRBV27 and TRBJ1-4; TRBD1 is a possible D gene (5 bases). The germline V gene encodes CDR1 MNHEY and CDR2 SMNVEV (reference sequence). CDR3 length: 13 amino acids. V lost 5 bases, J lost 4 bases, and 8 bases lay in between. CDR3 bases: TGTGCCAGCAGTCCTGACAGTAATGAAAAACTGTTTTTT. Translated, it gives CASSPDSNEKLFF.

CDR3 loop: CASTTEGTQYF. The CDR3 DNA reads as TGTGCCAGCACCACAGAAGGGACCCAGTACTTC. J is TRBJ2-5 and V is TRBV21-1; TRBD1, the table's D call, lacks a check against the DNA. TRBV21-1 is marked as a pseudogene. The CDR3 consists of 11 residues.

Notes on this clone: At one of its ends the junction is not consistent with the germline gene, which may arise from a read error. The rearrangement joins TRBV3-1 (or the pseudogene TRBV3-2) to TRBJ2-1; 8 bases fit TRBD1. The germline gives CDR1 LGHDT, CDR2 YNNKEL (reference sequence). This CDR3 region has 14 residues. The CDR3 DNA reads TGTGCCAGCAGCCAAGGGTCAGGGGGCGTCCGAAAAATCTTC. Protein: CASSQGSGGVRKIF.

The chain is built from TRBV19 and TRBJ1-4; TRBD1 is a possible D gene (5 bases). V lost 3 bases and J lost 8, with 10 bases in between. CDR3 size: 13 residues. The germline V gene encodes CDR1 LNHDA and CDR2 SQIVND (reference sequence). CDR3 in amino acids: CASSIRQYEKLFF. The CDR3 region has the DNA TGTGCCAGTAGTATCCGACAGTACGAAAAACTGTTTTTT.

This sequence joins TRBV12-3 or TRBV12-4 and TRBJ1-5; D not resolved. CDR3 length: 13 residues. The germline V and J ends were trimmed by 3 bases and 9 bases, with 12 bases remaining between them. The CDR3 region is CASSFVRSSPQHF. CDR3 bases: TGTGCCAGCAGTTTCGTTCGGTCCTCGCCCCAGCATTTT.

As DNA, the CDR3 is TGCGCCAGCAGCCACGGCGGGACCTACAACTACGAGCAGTACTTC. The encoded protein is CASSHGGTYNYEQYF. The V and J genes are TRBV4-3 and TRBJ2-7; a possible D gene is TRBD2 (6 bases). With 3 bases removed from V and 3 bases from J, the gap between germline ends came to 15 bases. In germline, CDR1 is LGHNA, CDR2 YSLEER. This CDR3 region has 15 residues.

CDR3 sequence reads: CSATLAGGTQETQYF. The CDR3 DNA follows: TGCAGCGCGACACTAGCGGGGGGCACCCAAGAGACCCAGTACTTC. V is TRBV29-1 and J is TRBJ2-5; 12 bases line up with TRBD2. Germline trimming cut 7 bases from V and 1 base from J; bases unmatched to any gene: 7. The CDR3 has 15 residues. Germline assignment: CDR1 SQVTM and CDR2 ANQGSEA. Full variable domain (remainder filled in from reference TRBV29-1 and TRBJ2-5): SAVISQKPSRDICQRGTSLTIQCQVDSQVTMMFWYRQQPGQSLTLIATANQGSEATYESGFVIDKFPISRPNLTFSTLTVSNMSPEDSSIYLCSATLAGGTQETQYFGPGTRLLVL.

This clone was seen once. The J gene is TRBJ2-3, the V gene TRBV5-3; D call uncertain. TRBV5-3 is designated an ORF whose function remains uncertain. This CDR3 spans 15 amino acids. Trimming removed 1 base at V and 1 base at J, with 10 bases between. CDR3 sequence (DNA): TGTGCCAGAAGCTTGTATCGGAGCGGCACAGATACGCAGTATTTT. This translates into CARSLYRSGTDTQYF.

In DNA form, the CDR3 reads TGTGCCAGCAGCTCACCGGGACTCCTCAGGGATACGCAGTATTTT. Its translation: CASSSPGLLRDTQYF. V usage is TRBV7-2 and J usage is TRBJ2-3; D might be TRBD2 (6 bases). Trimming took 4 bases from V and 6 from J, leaving 17 bases between them. The germline V gene encodes CDR1 SGHTA and CDR2 FQGNSA. CDR3 length: 15 residues. Looking up the rest from reference TRBV7-2 and TRBJ2-3 gives the full variable domain: GAGVSQSPSNKVTEKGKDVELRCDPISGHTALYWYRQSLGQGLEFLIYFQGNSAPDKSGLPSDRFSAERTGGSVSTLTIQRTQQEDSAVYLCASSSPGLLRDTQYFGPGTRLTVL.

A single count supports this clone. The chain uses TRBV4-2 and TRBJ2-7; D remains unclear. Trimming stripped 0 bases from V and 3 bases from J, with 6 bases between. Germline assignment: CDR1 LGHNA and CDR2 YNFKEQ. The CDR3 extends over 13 amino acids. CDR3 sequence reads: CASSQDVRYEQYF. In nucleotides, the CDR3 is TGTGCCAGCAGCCAAGATGTCCGCTACGAGCAGTACTTC.